Below are 32 T cell receptor beta chains sequenced from a single sample in a study of regulatory T cells in long-lasting Graves disease. Time point given: newly diagnosed GD, antithyroid drugs for less than 3 months. RNA extracted from PBMCs served as the sequencing template. Both iRepertoire HTBI primers and Arm-PCR of CDR3 regions were used to build the TCR beta libraries. From the multiplex PCR reads, TCRdb called clonotypes with MiXCR, one entry per CDR3 protein. The table shows approximately 310,000 distinct CDR3 sequences, with 15% to 20% occurring only once. The material sequenced was peripheral blood mononuclear cells (PBMCs), taken at new diagnosis, from a patient treated with antithyroid drugs. These receptors were taken from a female donor with Graves disease.

The table lists this clonotype with many counts. The rearrangement links TRBV6-1 to TRBJ1-5; maybe TRBD1 (6 bases). V shed 4 bases and J shed 6 bases, with 10 bases lying between them. This CDR3 is built from 13 residues. CDR1 is MNHNS and CDR2 is SASEGT in the germline V gene. In nucleotides, the CDR3 is TGTGCCAGCAGTGTACAGGGTTCTCAGCCCCAGCATTTT. Translated, it gives CASSVQGSQPQHF.

Details on this clonotype: A much larger clone lies a single base off, so this may be a read error. The rearrangement joins TRBV3-1 to TRBJ1-1; D possibly corresponds to TRBD1 (6 bases). Germline V gene lookup returns CDR1 LGHDT and CDR2 YNNKEL (reference sequence). The CDR3 has 13 amino acids. Here the CDR3 DNA reads TGTGCCAGCAGCGCCAGTCTTACAGGGTGGTCTCTCTTT. This codes for CASSASLTGWSLF.

This clonotype was seen ten or more times. CDR3 sequence reads: CASSLDFYNEQFF. In nucleotides, the CDR3 is TGTGCCAGCAGTTTAGACTTCTACAATGAGCAGTTCTTC. The chain joins TRBV28 to TRBJ2-1; D gene unclear. Trimming shortened V by 2 bases and J by 3 bases, and 5 bases separated the two germline ends. The CDR3 runs to 13 residues. CDR1 is MDHEN and CDR2 is SYDVKM in the germline V gene.

This sequence joins TRBV20-1 and TRBJ1-5; D ambiguous. The CDR3 covers 14 residues. CDR1 is DFQATT and CDR2 is SNEGSKA in the germline V gene (reference sequence). Between the trimmed V and J ends, which lost 3 bases and 0 bases, there was a span of 9 bases. CDR3 sequence (DNA): TGCAGTGCTAGCTCTGGATATAGCAATCAGCCCCAGCATTTT. Translated, it gives CSASSGYSNQPQHF.

There are many counts of this clonotype. The chain is built from TRBV7-9 and TRBJ2-7, with 12 bases aligning to TRBD1. V lost 4 bases, J lost 4 bases, and 5 bases stayed unmatched. CDR3 length equals 15 residues. Germline values: CDR1 SEHNR, CDR2 FQNEAQ (reference sequence). CDR3 sequence: CASSSPGQGAYEQYF. CDR3 in DNA: TGTGCCAGCAGCTCTCCGGGACAGGGGGCTTACGAGCAGTACTTC.

V usage is TRBV5-8 and J usage is TRBJ1-2; a possible D gene is TRBD1 (6 bases). The V end lost 8 bases, the J end lost 4 bases, and 12 bases lay between the germline ends. Germline V gives CDR1 SGHTS, CDR2 YDEGEE. The CDR3 has 12 residues. The CDR3 sequence: CASRDKGYGYTF. The CDR3 bases are TGTGCCAGTCGGGACAAAGGCTATGGCTACACCTTC. The full variable domain, in which reference TRBV5-8 and TRBJ1-2 provide the parts outside the CDR3, is EAGVTQSPTHLIKTRGQQATLRCSPISGHTSVYWYQQALGLGLQFLLWYDEGEERNRGNFPPRFSGRQFPNYSSELNVNALELEDSALYLCASRDKGYGYTFGSGTRLTVV.

As regards this clonotype: Being one base from a much bigger clone, this may be a read error. This rearrangement joins TRBV7-9 to TRBJ2-7, with 11 positions matching TRBD2. The CDR3 contains 15 residues. Germline-derived CDR1 and CDR2 are SEHNR and FQNEAQ (reference sequence). The CDR3 reads CASSMGLADSYGQYF. The CDR3, as DNA: TGTGCCAGCAGCATGGGACTAGCGGATTCCTACGGGCAGTACTTC.

A single count supports this clonotype. The junction shows a germline mismatch at one end, possibly a read error. The rearrangement uses TRBV10-3 and TRBJ2-5; no reliable D call. The length of the CDR3 is 12 residues. Germline V gene data show CDR1 as ENHRY and CDR2 as SYGVKD. The CDR3 spells CAISQSESIQYF. The CDR3 region has the DNA TGTGCCATCAGTCAGTCGGAGTCGATCCAGTACTTC.

This clonotype was seen many times. J is TRBJ2-7 and V is TRBV5-4, with D possibly TRBD2 on 5 matching bases. Germline CDR1 reads SGHNT; CDR2 reads YYREEE (reference sequence). V was trimmed by 9 bases and J by 0 bases, leaving 13 bases between them. The CDR3 has 13 residues. CDR3 amino acids: CAIEGDNSYEQYF. The DNA for the CDR3 is TGTGCCATCGAGGGTGACAACTCCTACGAGCAGTACTTC.

This clonotype was detected ten times or more. The chain is built from TRBV6-5 and TRBJ2-2, with no clear D. Trimming shortened V by 2 bases and J by 5 bases, and 6 bases separated the two germline ends. The CDR3 runs to 13 residues. CDR1 is MNHEY, CDR2 SVGAGI, per germline. The chain's CDR3 is CASSYDVTGELFF. DNA of the CDR3: TGTGCCAGCAGTTACGACGTGACCGGGGAGCTGTTTTTT.

In its sample, this clonotype was seen many times. The rearrangement links TRBV6-5 to TRBJ2-5; possibly TRBD1 for D (5 bases). V lost 4 bases and J lost 3, with 9 bases in between. The CDR3 extends over 13 amino acids. Germline CDR1 and CDR2: MNHEY and SVGAGI. The CDR3 DNA reads as TGTGCCAGCAGTTCCGAGACAGAAGAGACCCAGTACTTC. This sequence encodes CASSSETEETQYF.

This clonotype was seen only once. The CDR3 region is CSVVLAGGPNGELFF. CDR3 nucleotides: TGCAGCGTTGTACTAGCGGGAGGGCCGAACGGGGAGCTGTTTTTT. This chain joins TRBV29-1 and TRBJ2-2, with 13 nucleotides matching TRBD2. V shed 4 bases and J 7 bases; nucleotides not matched to a gene: 6. The germline V gene encodes CDR1 SQVTM and CDR2 ANQGSEA. This CDR3 contains 15 residues.

This clonotype was detected a few times. The V gene is TRBV3-1, the J gene TRBJ2-2; TRBD2 agrees at 7 bases. V lost 4 bases and J lost 5; bases outside the gene matches: 10. The germline gives CDR1 LGHDT, CDR2 YNNKEL (reference sequence). There are 16 residues in the CDR3. DNA for the CDR3: TGTGCCAGCAGCCTTGAACTAGCGACGTGGACCGGGGAGCTGTTTTTT. It specifies CASSLELATWTGELFF.

The chain recombines TRBV5-1 with TRBJ2-5; D might be TRBD1 (6 bases). The CDR3 has 14 residues. Germline V gene lookup returns CDR1 SGHRS and CDR2 YFSETQ. V lost 2 bases and J 2 bases, leaving 10 bases between the germline ends. CDR3 amino acids: CASSFRDTQETQYF. CDR3 bases: TGCGCCAGCAGCTTCCGGGACACACAAGAGACCCAGTACTTC.

This clonotype was seen only a few times. The chain is built from TRBV6-1 and TRBJ1-3; no clear D gene. Per germline, CDR1 MNHNS and CDR2 SASEGT. The CDR3 consists of 13 residues. Trimming took off 2 bases at V and 6 bases at J, with 8 bases between the two ends. The DNA for the CDR3 is TGTGCCAGCAGTGAATACCCTGAAAACACCATATATTTT. It codes for CASSEYPENTIYF.

This clonotype was recorded at least ten times. The chain has TRBV12-3 or TRBV12-4 and TRBJ2-1; TRBD1 matches at 7 bases. The V gene end was trimmed by 3 bases and the J gene end by 2 bases; junction bases not matched to a gene: 10. The CDR3 spans 17 residues. CDR3 region: CASSFTDRRFPYNEQFF. CDR3 DNA sequence: TGTGCCAGCAGTTTTACGGACAGGCGATTCCCCTACAATGAGCAGTTCTTC.

This clonotype was picked up many times. The chain uses TRBV28 and TRBJ1-6; the D gene is possibly TRBD1 (5 bases). The V and J ends lost 7 bases and 10 bases respectively, with 11 bases between them. This CDR3 is built from 12 residues. Germline-derived CDR1 and CDR2 are MDHEN and SYDVKM. The DNA of the CDR3 is TGTGCCAGCACCCGAAAGGGGTCACCCCTCCACTTT. It specifies CASTRKGSPLHF.

This sequence joins TRBV20-1 and TRBJ2-7; 13 bases fit TRBD2. V lost 0 bases and J lost 3; bases outside the gene matches: 8. The CDR3 spans 17 residues. Germline assignment: CDR1 DFQATT and CDR2 SNEGSKA (reference sequence). CDR3 nucleotides: TGCAGTGCTAGAGATTCAGGGACTAGCGGGGATTTCTACGAGCAGTACTTC. Its translation: CSARDSGTSGDFYEQYF.

This clonotype has a count of ten or more. The V call is TRBV27, the J call TRBJ1-1; D may be TRBD1 (5 bases). This CDR3 is built from 14 residues. V lost 2 bases and J 4 bases, leaving 11 bases between the germline ends. From germline, CDR1 is MNHEY and CDR2 SMNVEV (reference sequence). CDR3 residues: CASSLGGRGTEAFF. The CDR3 DNA reads TGTGCCAGCAGTTTAGGGGGGAGAGGCACTGAAGCTTTCTTT.

J is TRBJ2-1 and V is TRBV6-1, with 8 bases identical to TRBD2. The CDR3 is 18 residues long. Losses at the gene ends were 8 bases for V and 2 bases for J; bases not matched to a gene: 17. From germline, CDR1 is MNHNS and CDR2 SASEGT. This CDR3 reads CASPADDGRAFPYNEQFF. The CDR3 DNA follows: TGTGCCAGCCCAGCCGATGACGGGAGGGCCTTCCCCTACAATGAGCAGTTCTTC.

The genes are TRBV20-1 and TRBJ2-1, with TRBD2 as a possible D gene (5 bases). V was trimmed by 4 bases and J by 5 bases, leaving 15 bases between them. The germline CDR1 and CDR2 sequences are DFQATT and SNEGSKA (reference sequence). This CDR3 region has 14 residues. CDR3 coding DNA: TGCAGTGCTACCGGAGGACGGGGTGACAATGAGCAGTTCTTC. This encodes CSATGGRGDNEQFF.

The rearrangement joins TRBV9 to TRBJ1-1; D may be TRBD1 (5 bases). Trimming pared 5 bases from V and 11 bases from J, leaving 19 bases between. The CDR3 covers 13 residues. Germline-derived CDR1 and CDR2 are SGDLS and YYNGEE. This CDR3 reads CASRPPGGIPAFF. CDR3 sequence (DNA): TGTGCCAGCAGACCCCCCGGGGGGATCCCGGCTTTCTTT.

The chain uses TRBV11-2 and TRBJ2-1; D may be TRBD1 (5 bases). Trimming shortened V by 3 bases and J by 8 bases, and 14 bases separated the two germline ends. Germline values: CDR1 SGHAT, CDR2 FQNNGV. The CDR3 is made up of 14 amino acids. The CDR3 sequence: CASSFGQGSDEQFF. The CDR3 nucleotides read TGTGCCAGCAGCTTCGGGCAGGGCTCGGATGAGCAGTTCTTC.

This clonotype has a count of ten or more. The chain joins TRBV11-2 to TRBJ1-1; no firm D call. CDR3 length: 13 amino acids. From germline, CDR1 is SGHAT and CDR2 FQNNGV. The V and J ends lost 6 bases and 2 bases respectively, with 10 bases between them. DNA of the CDR3: TGTGCCAGCAGGGGATTCTCCAACACTGAAGCTTTCTTT. Its protein is CASRGFSNTEAFF.

This clonotype occurred many times. At one end, the junction sequence differs from germline, possibly due to a read error. J is TRBJ2-5 and V is TRBV12-3 or TRBV12-4; D possibly matches TRBD1 or TRBD2 (5 bases each). The CDR3 extends over 13 amino acids. The CDR3 spells CASSLESGTAVDF. The CDR3 DNA follows: TGTGCCAGCAGTCTCGAATCCGGGACCGCGGTGGACTTC.

The chain combines TRBV7-9 with TRBJ2-5, with unresolved D. Trimming removed 5 bases from V and 3 bases from J, with 13 bases in between. The CDR3 extends over 14 amino acids. The germline V gene has CDR1 SEHNR and CDR2 FQNEAQ (reference sequence). This chain's CDR3 is CASSLHFDEETQYF. The CDR3 bases are TGTGCCAGCAGCCTCCATTTTGACGAAGAGACCCAGTACTTC.

This clonotype was seen a handful of times. This may arise from a read error, as a much more abundant clone is one base away. The rearrangement uses TRBV3-1 and TRBJ2-3; the D is unclear. This CDR3 contains 13 residues. Looked up from germline, CDR1 is LGHDT and CDR2 is YNNKEL (reference sequence). V was clipped by 4 bases and J by 5 bases, with 10 bases between them. The CDR3 loop is CASSPARGDTQYF. The CDR3 DNA sequence: TGTGCCAGCAGCCCAGCGAGAGGAGATACGCAGTATTTT.

This clonotype appeared many times. The chain has TRBV20-1 and TRBJ2-5; 8 bases are shared with TRBD2. The CDR3 runs to 15 residues. CDR1 DFQATT and CDR2 SNEGSKA come from the germline V gene (reference sequence). The J segment lost 5 bases and the V segment lost 3 bases, leaving 11 bases of the junction unmatched. CDR3 in DNA: TGCAGTGCTAGGGTTACCTTAGCGGGACTGGAGACCCAGTACTTC. Translating gives CSARVTLAGLETQYF.

This clonotype showed up many times. The chain joins TRBV15 to TRBJ1-1, with unresolved D. V was pared by 6 bases and J by 1 base, with 15 bases between. The CDR3 sequence is 15 residues long. Germline-derived CDR1 and CDR2 are LNHNV and YYDKDF (reference sequence). In DNA form, the CDR3 reads TGTGCCACCAGACTGGGAGTACCCACGAACACTGAAGCTTTCTTT. This translates into CATRLGVPTNTEAFF.

This clonotype was observed a single time. The rearrangement uses TRBV7-2 and TRBJ2-7, with 7 bases that match TRBD2. CDR1 and CDR2 (germline): SGHTA, FQGNSA. The CDR3 length is 15 residues. V lost 2 bases and J lost 3; bases outside the gene matches: 7. The CDR3 loop is CASSLKWGGSYEQYF. The CDR3 region has the DNA TGTGCCAGCAGCTTAAAGTGGGGGGGGAGCTACGAGCAGTACTTC.

The chain employs TRBV9 and TRBJ1-3, with 10 bases matching TRBD1. The CDR3 sequence is 15 residues long. V dropped 2 bases and J dropped 8; count of bases not matched to a gene: 7. The germline gives CDR1 SGDLS, CDR2 YYNGEE. The CDR3 sequence: CASSVGTGVPHTIYF. DNA for the CDR3: TGTGCCAGCAGCGTTGGGACAGGGGTTCCTCACACCATATATTTT.

At least ten counts were recorded for this clonotype. V usage is TRBV5-1 and J usage is TRBJ2-3; D unclear. Trimming left V 0 bases short and J 0 bases short, with 8 bases between. CDR3 size: 15 residues. CDR1 is SGHRS and CDR2 is YFSETQ in the germline V gene. The CDR3 spells CASSLATFSTDTQYF. For the CDR3, the DNA is TGCGCCAGCAGCTTGGCCACGTTTAGCACAGATACGCAGTATTTT.